These 14 T cell receptor beta chains originate from one sample sequenced in a study of human T cells and chemical hapten exposure. TCRdb reprocessed the RACE reads via MiXCR and lists one record per CDR3 protein. The table shows about 85,000 distinct CDR3 sequences, with around 10% occurring only once. Sample time point: patch test 2, 6 weeks after DPC sensitization. Treatment: therapeutic diphenylcyclopropenone sensitization with weekly scalp DPC. The sequencing here drew on whole blood, taken in connection with sensitization to the hapten diphenylcyclopropenone (DPC). These receptors all come from a man aged 18 to 30 with alopecia areata. Some clones in this sample may be carry-over from other donors' samples.

Worth noting for this clonotype: The junction departs from germline at one end; a sequencing error may be responsible. The chain has TRBV7-6 and TRBJ2-5, with 7 bases aligning to TRBD1. Looked up from germline, CDR1 is SGHVS and CDR2 is FNYEAQ. This CDR3 has 16 residues. CDR3 sequence reads: CASSPSQGTEQETKYF. In DNA form, the CDR3 reads TGTGCCAGCAGCCCCTCACAGGGGACAGAGCAAGAGACCAAGTACTTC.

This clonotype came up a few times. The chain employs TRBV11-2 and TRBJ2-4; 9 positions agree with TRBD1. CDR1 is SGHAT, CDR2 FQNNGV, per germline. The J segment lost 4 bases and the V segment lost 3 bases, leaving 1 base of the junction unmatched. The CDR3 has 14 amino acids. This CDR3 is CASSFGQGKNIQYF. The CDR3 DNA follows: TGTGCCAGCAGCTTCGGACAGGGGAAAAACATTCAGTACTTC. The complete variable domain, with remaining parts taken from reference TRBV11-2 and TRBJ2-4, reads EAGVAQSPRYKIIEKRQSVAFWCNPISGHATLYWYQQILGQGPKLLIQFQNNGVVDDSQLPKDRFSAERLKGVDSTLKIQPAKLEDSAVYLCASSFGQGKNIQYFGAGTRLSVL.

This clonotype turned up a few times. The chain combines TRBV19 with TRBJ1-5; no reliable D call. Germline V gene lookup returns CDR1 LNHDA and CDR2 SQIVND (reference sequence). Trimming pared 0 bases from V and 7 bases from J, leaving 7 bases between. This CDR3 contains 13 residues. The CDR3: CASSIDSGQPQHF. The CDR3 region has the DNA TGTGCCAGTAGTATAGATTCGGGACAGCCCCAGCATTTT.

This clonotype came up a few times. The chain recombines TRBV3-1 with TRBJ2-3, with 13 bases that match TRBD2. The V segment lost 4 bases and the J segment 5 bases; nucleotides outside the gene matches: 9. This CDR3 has 17 amino acids. Germline-derived CDR1 and CDR2 are LGHDT and YNNKEL (reference sequence). The CDR3 here is CASSPLTSGGAKDTQYF. The DNA for the CDR3 is TGTGCCAGCAGCCCCCTTACTAGCGGGGGGGCGAAAGATACGCAGTATTTT.

There are a few counts of this clonotype. The rearrangement joins TRBV11-3 to TRBJ2-7, with D tentatively TRBD1 (7 bases). Germline assignment: CDR1 SGHNT and CDR2 YENEEA. CDR3 size: 17 residues. The V end lost 5 bases, the J end lost 1 base, and 21 bases lay between the germline ends. CDR3 nucleotide sequence: TGTGCCAGCAGCGGAGGGGGCCGGGGCAGGGCATCCTACGAGCAGTACTTC. Encoded protein: CASSGGGRGRASYEQYF.

The gene calls are TRBV4-3 and TRBJ1-1; D perhaps matches TRBD1 (5 bases). From germline, CDR1 is LGHNA and CDR2 YSLEER. CDR3 length: 14 amino acids. V lost 1 base and J 6 bases, leaving 12 bases between the germline ends. In DNA, the CDR3 is TGCGCCAGCAGCCAAGGAGAGGACATACCTGAAGCTTTCTTT. It codes for CASSQGEDIPEAFF.

This clonotype has ten or more counts. An end of the junction does not agree with germline; a read error may underlie this. The J gene is TRBJ1-1, the V gene TRBV5-1, with a weak D call TRBD1 (6 bases). Germline-derived CDR1 and CDR2 are SGHRS and YFSETQ. CDR3 length: 13 residues. CDR3 protein: CASSLQGNTEAFF. The CDR3 coding sequence is TGTGCCAGCAGCTTACAGGGGAACACTGAAGCTTTCTTT.

This clonotype was counted a few times. CDR3 nucleotides: TGTGCCAGCAGTTGGGACAGCATCTCCTACGAGCAGTACTTC. This codes for CASSWDSISYEQYF. This chain joins TRBV6-2 or TRBV6-3 and TRBJ2-7, with 7 bases identical to TRBD1. Germline V CDR1 and CDR2: MNHEY, SVGEGT. After removal of 4 bases from V and 0 bases from J, the junction contained 3 bases not matched to a gene. The CDR3 consists of 14 residues.

With regard to this clonotype: Just one base apart from a much larger clone, this may be a read error. The chain employs TRBV7-2 and TRBJ2-7, with D uncertain. The V gene's germline CDR1 is SGHTA and CDR2 FQGNSA. The CDR3 totals 14 residues. V gave up 8 bases and J gave up 0 bases, with 14 bases separating them. The CDR3 DNA reads as TGTGCCAGCGGCCTCAGTCCAGCCTCCTACGAGCAGTACTTC. Amino acids: CASGLSPASYEQYF.

The chain has TRBV7-6 and TRBJ2-5, with D perhaps given as TRBD1 or TRBD2 (6 bases each). There are 17 residues in the CDR3. From germline, CDR1 is SGHVS and CDR2 FNYEAQ. The V gene lost 3 bases and the J gene lost 5 bases, with 22 bases spanning the gap. The CDR3 nucleotides are TGTGCCAGCAGCTTCATCTGGGGGGCACAGGGAGGCGAGACCCAGTACTTC. Translating gives CASSFIWGAQGGETQYF.

The V call is TRBV10-3, the J call TRBJ2-2; D is ambiguous. This CDR3 region has 13 residues. V dropped 3 bases and J dropped 3 bases, with 5 bases sitting between them. Looked up from germline, CDR1 is ENHRY and CDR2 is SYGVKD. The CDR3 loop is CAISDLDTGELFF. The CDR3 bases are TGTGCCATCAGTGATCTCGACACCGGGGAGCTGTTTTTT.

This clonotype was seen ten or more times. This chain uses TRBV19 with TRBJ2-1; D unclear. The CDR3 totals 17 residues. Germline loops: CDR1 LNHDA, CDR2 SQIVND (reference sequence). Trimming removed 7 bases at V and 9 bases at J, with 28 bases between. The CDR3 bases are TGTGCCAGTACGGCCGGAGTTAGCTCGGCCGAGTCGGGTGAGCAGTTCTTC. It is translated as CASTAGVSSAESGEQFF. The whole variable domain, filled in from reference TRBV19 and TRBJ2-1, reads DGGITQSPKYLFRKEGQNVTLSCEQNLNHDAMYWYRQDPGQGLRLIYYSQIVNDFQKGDIAEGYSVSREKKESFPLTVTSAQKNPTAFYLCASTAGVSSAESGEQFFGPGTRLTVL.

The chain links TRBV7-2 to TRBJ2-5; D not resolved. Trimming shortened V by 5 bases and J by 2 bases, and 12 bases separated the two germline ends. CDR1 and CDR2 from the germline V gene are SGHTA and FQGNSA. The CDR3 covers 14 residues. DNA of the CDR3: TGTGCCAGCAGCCCCTACAGCGATCAAGAGACCCAGTACTTC. As protein: CASSPYSDQETQYF.

In its sample, this clonotype was seen many times. The V call is TRBV7-6, the J call TRBJ2-5, with a possible D match to TRBD1 (5 bases). CDR3 length equals 15 residues. V was trimmed by 0 bases and J by 1 base, leaving 9 bases between them. CDR1 is SGHVS, CDR2 FNYEAQ, per germline. CDR3 DNA: TGTGCCAGCAGCTTAGCTCCCGACAGCCAAGAGACCCAGTACTTC. Translated, it gives CASSLAPDSQETQYF.